This T cell receptor (beta chain) appears in the sequencing data of a study of T cell changes during pregnancy in multiple sclerosis. V lost 0 bases to trimming and J lost 11 bases; unmatched junction nucleotides: 10. The CDR3 runs to 16 residues. Germline CDR1 reads LGHNA; CDR2 reads YNFKEQ. Sequencing used immunoSEQ multiplex PCR; TCRdb keeps in-frame clones, though not all of them. This table has over 80,000 clones, around 95% appearing once. The gene calls are TRBV4-2 and TRBJ1-4; 9 positions match TRBD1. Sample: peripheral blood, taken in the third trimester of pregnancy. This TCR came from a female donor in good health, enrolled as a control in a pregnancy study. CDR3 sequence: CASSQDLGQGREKLFF. The CDR3 DNA is TGTGCCAGCAGCCAAGATCTAGGACAGGGGCGCGAGAAACTGTTTTTT.